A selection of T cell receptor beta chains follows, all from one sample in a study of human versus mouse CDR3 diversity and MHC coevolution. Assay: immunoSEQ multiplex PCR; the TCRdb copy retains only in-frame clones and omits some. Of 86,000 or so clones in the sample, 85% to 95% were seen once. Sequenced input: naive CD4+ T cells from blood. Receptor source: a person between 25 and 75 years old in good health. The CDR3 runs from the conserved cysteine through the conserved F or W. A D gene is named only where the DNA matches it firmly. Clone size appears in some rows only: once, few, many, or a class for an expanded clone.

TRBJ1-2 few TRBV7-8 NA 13 TGTGCCAGCAGCGACCGACAGGCGAGGGGCTACACCTTC CASSDRQARGYTF
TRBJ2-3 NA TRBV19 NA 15 TGTGCCGCTGCCGTGGGGGCCGGGGGCACAGATACGCAGTATTTT CAAAVGAGGTDTQYF
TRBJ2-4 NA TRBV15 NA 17 TGTGCCACCAGCAGAGATCAAGGGGCCCTAGCCAAAAACATTCAGTACTTC CATSRDQGALAKNIQYF
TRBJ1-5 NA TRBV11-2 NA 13 TGTGCCAGCAGCTTTACTAACCGGCAGCCCCAGCATTTT CASSFTNRQPQHF
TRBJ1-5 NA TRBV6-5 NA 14 TGTGCCAGCAGCTCCTCAGGGGGCAATCAGCCCCAGCATTTT CASSSSGGNQPQHF
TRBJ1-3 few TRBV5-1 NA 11 TGCGCCAGCAGCAATCGAGGGACCATATATTTT CASSNRGTIYF
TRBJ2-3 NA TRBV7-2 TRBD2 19 TGTGCCAGCAGCTTAGTCTCGGGGGTAGCGGGGGCGAGCACAGATACGCAGTATTTT CASSLVSGVAGASTDTQYF
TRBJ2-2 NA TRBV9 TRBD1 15 TGTGCCAGCAGCGTACAGGGGGCGCAAACCGGGGAGCTGTTTTTT CASSVQGAQTGELFF
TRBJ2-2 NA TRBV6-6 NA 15 TGTGCCAGCAGCTCCGTGCAGGGCGGCACCGGGGAGCTGTTTTTT CASSSVQGGTGELFF
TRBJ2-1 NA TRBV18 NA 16 TGTGCCAGCTCATCATCCGGGACGGGAGAATACAATGAGCAGTTCTTC CASSSSGTGEYNEQFF